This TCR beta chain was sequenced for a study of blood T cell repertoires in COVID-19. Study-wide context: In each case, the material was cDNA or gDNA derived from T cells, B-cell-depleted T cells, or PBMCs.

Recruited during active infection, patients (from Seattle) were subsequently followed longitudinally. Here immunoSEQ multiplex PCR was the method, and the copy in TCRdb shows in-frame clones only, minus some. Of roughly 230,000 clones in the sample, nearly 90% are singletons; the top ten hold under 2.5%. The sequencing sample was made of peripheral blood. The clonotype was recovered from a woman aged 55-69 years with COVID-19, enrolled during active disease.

CDR3: CASSTDRVGSPLHF. CDR3 nucleotides: TGCGCCAGCAGCACCGACAGGGTAGGTTCACCCCTCCACTTT. The gene calls are TRBV5-1 and TRBJ1-6, with 7 bases lining up with TRBD1. Germline V gene data show CDR1 as SGHRS and CDR2 as YFSETQ. This CDR3 has 14 residues. Trimming cost V 4 bases and J 9 bases; bases outside gene matches: 7.